This T cell receptor (beta chain) was captured by sequencing in a study of control samples from healthy donors and cancer patients. CDR1 is MNHNY, CDR2 SVGAGI, per germline (reference sequence). The ends were cut back, 3 bases at V and 0 bases at J, with 9 bases in the middle. This CDR3 is 15 amino acids long. The assay was immunoSEQ multiplex PCR, and TCRdb's table has in-frame clones only and misses some. This table holds just over 150,000 clones, 80% to 90% found once. Sequencing was done on a sample of blood. V and J are TRBV6-6 and TRBJ2-1; no clear D gene. The TCR originated in a man aged 30-40 years in good health. The DNA of the CDR3 is TGTGCCAGCAGTTATGTGGGCTACTCCTACAATGAGCAGTTCTTC. Translating it yields CASSYVGYSYNEQFF.